This entry lists 28 T cell receptor beta chains sequenced from one sample in a study of tumor and adjacent non-tumor tissue in lung cancer. A modified ARM-PCR protocol with three rounds of nested PCR amplified TCRbeta. A single record per CDR3 protein comes from TCRdb applying MiXCR to the multiplex PCR reads. The sample contains roughly 81,000 distinct CDR3 sequences, around 59% of which appear only once. No cell sorting was done before RNA was extracted from the tissue. The material sequenced was lung tumor tissue. The receptors were sampled from a man between 70 and 80 years old with non-small cell lung cancer.

V is TRBV12-3 or TRBV12-4 and J is TRBJ2-5; no clear D gene. The CDR3 loop spans 16 amino acids. V was pared by 6 bases and J by 4 bases, with 21 bases between. The CDR3 DNA reads TGTGCCAGCAGCCCAAATAGTAGCAAGGACGGAGAGACCCAGTACTTC. It encodes CASSPNSSKDGETQYF.

Concerning this clonotype itself: In this CDR3 the conserved last residue, phenylalanine or tryptophan, is missing, so a read error is likely. V gene TRBV20-1 combines with J gene TRBJ2-1, with D maybe TRBD2 (5 bases). Germline V CDR1 and CDR2: DFQATT, SNEGSKA (reference sequence). The CDR3 contains 15 residues. The V and J ends lost 1 base and 0 bases respectively, with 10 bases between them. CDR3 sequence (DNA): TGCAGTGCTAGAGTAGGTGGGAGCTCCTACAATGAGCAGTTCCTC. The encoded protein is CSARVGGSSYNEQFL.

The count of this clonotype is one. The chain couples TRBV5-1 to TRBJ2-1, with D tentatively TRBD1 (7 bases). The CDR3 loop spans 17 amino acids. Trimming took 6 bases from V and 9 from J, leaving 28 bases between them. The V gene's germline CDR1 is SGHRS and CDR2 YFSETQ. CDR3 amino acids: CASISNTGAVGGGEQFF. The CDR3 DNA reads as TGCGCCAGCATCTCAAATACAGGGGCCGTGGGAGGCGGTGAGCAGTTCTTC.

This clonotype came up many times. The chain joins TRBV5-4 to TRBJ2-2, with D perhaps TRBD1 (5 bases). The V end was cut by 2 bases, the J end by 2 bases, with 10 bases between. CDR3 length equals 15 residues. From germline, CDR1 is SGHNT and CDR2 YYREEE (reference sequence). The CDR3 loop is CASSFMGRNTGELFF. CDR3 nucleotides: TGTGCCAGCAGCTTCATGGGGCGCAACACCGGGGAGCTGTTTTTT.

This clonotype was recorded at least ten times. The genes are TRBV28 and TRBJ2-7, with TRBD2 matching 7 bases. The CDR3 has 16 residues. Germline CDR1 is MDHEN and CDR2 is SYDVKM. Germline trimming cut 5 bases from V and 2 bases from J; bases unmatched to any gene: 12. CDR3 amino acids: CASSAPGRVATYEQYF. CDR3 DNA sequence: TGTGCCAGCAGTGCCCCTGGGAGGGTGGCGACCTACGAGCAGTACTTC.

This clonotype was seen repeatedly, ten times or more. The chain is built from TRBV6-1 and TRBJ2-5, with D possibly being TRBD2 (5 bases). Germline values: CDR1 MNHNS, CDR2 SASEGT. Trimming took 4 bases from V and 9 from J, leaving 15 bases between them. The CDR3 covers 13 residues. For the CDR3, the DNA is TGTGCCAGCAGTGTATCCGGGTCCGGGGCCCAGTACTTC. Protein: CASSVSGSGAQYF.

The chain combines TRBV6-5 with TRBJ1-2; D call uncertain. The CDR3 is 15 residues long. V was cut by 2 bases and J by 6 bases, with 16 bases left in between. Germline V CDR1 and CDR2: MNHEY, SVGAGI. CDR3 sequence (DNA): TGTGCCAGCAGTTACCACGGACTGGGGTACAATGGCTACACCTTC. It translates to CASSYHGLGYNGYTF.

The rearrangement joins TRBV10-3 to TRBJ1-4; no clear D. V lost 9 bases and J lost 6, with 14 bases in between. Germline lookup yields CDR1 ENHRY and CDR2 SYGVKD. The CDR3 sequence is 13 residues long. The CDR3 here is CAIREREDEKLFF. CDR3 DNA sequence: TGTGCCATTCGAGAAAGGGAGGATGAAAAACTGTTTTTT.

Worth noting for this clonotype: At one of its ends the junction is not consistent with the germline gene, which may arise from a read error. The V and J genes are TRBV11-2 and TRBJ2-7; 7 nucleotides line up with TRBD2. Germline-derived CDR1 and CDR2 are SGHAT and FQNNGV. This CDR3 is built from 14 residues. The CDR3 is CASSLVAGAYVQYF. The CDR3 nucleotides are TGTGCCAGCAGCTTAGTTGCGGGAGCCTACGTGCAGTACTTC.

Details on this clonotype: Without the conserved terminal phenylalanine or tryptophan, this CDR3 likely stems from a read error. Because the CDR3's place on the DNA is in doubt, the DNA is left out and the CDR3 is given as listed by TCRdb. The chain recombines TRBV4-2 with TRBJ2-1; TRBD1, the table's D call, was not compared with the DNA. The germline V gene encodes CDR1 LGHNA and CDR2 YNFKEQ. Ends included, the CDR3 has 15 residues. This CDR3 reads CASSQVGQGYNEQIL.

This clonotype occurred once. A read error may be the cause here, since a much bigger clone is one base away. The V and J genes are TRBV20-1 and TRBJ2-2; TRBD2 aligns across 7 bases. The CDR3 consists of 18 residues. Trimming cost V 0 bases and J 0 bases; bases outside gene matches: 10. The germline gives CDR1 DFQATT, CDR2 SNEGSKA (reference sequence). The CDR3 sequence: CSARDFRRAGTNTGELFF. The CDR3 nucleotides are TGCAGTGCTAGAGATTTCAGAAGAGCGGGGACGAACACCGGGGAGCTGTTTTTT.

Remarks on this clonotype: A read error may explain this, as a much larger clone is one base away. The gene calls are TRBV5-6 and TRBJ2-2; TRBD2 matches at 8 bases. CDR3 length: 17 amino acids. The germline V gene encodes CDR1 SGHDT and CDR2 YYEEEE. CDR3 in amino acids: CAGSFIRAGANTGELFF. DNA for the CDR3: TGTGCCGGCAGCTTCATCCGAGCGGGGGCGAACACCGGGGAGCTGTTTTTT.

Comment on this clonotype: The junction departs from germline at one end; a sequencing error may be responsible. The V call is TRBV30, the J call TRBJ1-2; D is possibly TRBD1 (6 bases). The CDR3 has 15 amino acids. Germline V gene lookup returns CDR1 GTSNPN and CDR2 SVGIG (reference sequence). DNA of the CDR3: TGTGCCTGGAGTGTACTTGAGCCCGGGGGCTATGACTACACCTTC. It encodes CAWSVLEPGGYDYTF.

The sample holds a few counts of this clonotype. A much larger clone is a single base away; this may be a read error. The chain carries TRBV7-8 and TRBJ2-3; maybe TRBD2 (5 bases). Per the germline V gene, CDR1 is SGHVS and CDR2 is FQNEAQ. The CDR3 is 15 residues long. The CDR3 DNA follows: TGTGCCAGAAGCTTAGAGGGAGCCAGCACAGATACGCAGTATTTT. Amino acids: CARSLEGASTDTQYF. Using reference TRBV7-8 and TRBJ2-3 for the parts outside the CDR3, the full variable domain is GAGVSQSPRYKVAKRGQDVALRCDPISGHVSLFWYQQALGQGPEFLTYFQNEAQLDKSGLPSDRFFAERPEGSVSTLKIQRTQQEDSAVYLCARSLEGASTDTQYFGPGTRLTVL.

This clonotype was seen more than once but under ten times. V and J are TRBV7-8 and TRBJ1-1, with D perhaps matching TRBD1 (5 bases). V was shortened by 8 bases and J by 0 bases, with 19 bases between the two germline ends. Germline CDR1 and CDR2: SGHVS and FQNEAQ. The CDR3 extends over 16 amino acids. This chain's CDR3 is CASHSGRQTMNTEAFF. In nucleotides, the CDR3 is TGTGCCAGCCATTCCGGCAGACAGACTATGAACACTGAAGCTTTCTTT.

This clonotype occurred a few times. One base away lies a much larger clone, so this may be a sequencing read error. Because the CDR3 is missing its conserved closing phenylalanine or tryptophan, this is likely a read error. This chain connects TRBV10-3 to TRBJ1-2; 7 bases are a match to TRBD1. V gave up 4 bases and J gave up 8 bases; unmatched junction bases: 4. The CDR3 runs 12 residues. Germline assignment: CDR1 ENHRY and CDR2 SYGVKD. The CDR3 here is CAISALGGGYTL. In DNA form, the CDR3 reads TGTGCCATCAGTGCCCTAGGGGGCGGCTACACCTTA.

Of note for this clonotype: This may be a read error, as it is one base from a much larger clone. No DNA is shown, since the ends of the CDR3 on it are uncertain; the CDR3 is the one TCRdb lists. The chain joins TRBV5-4 to TRBJ2-2; the DNA was not used to check the table's D call, TRBD1. Germline V CDR1 and CDR2: SGHNT, YYREEE (reference sequence). Including both end residues, the CDR3 is 16 amino acids long. CDR3 protein: CATSPVGQGNTGELLF.

This clonotype was counted only a few times. An end of the junction differs from the germline gene, which may be a read error. The rearrangement links TRBV29-1 to TRBJ2-7, with D tentatively TRBD1 or TRBD2 (5 bases each). Germline V gene sequence: CDR1 SQVTM, CDR2 ANQGSEA. This CDR3 region has 16 residues. This CDR3 reads CSAEAPGHFSSYEQYF. CDR3 nucleotides: TGCAGCGCTGAAGCCCCGGGGCACTTTAGCTCCTACGAGCAGTACTTC.

This clonotype turned up a few times. This sequence may be a read error, since a much larger clone differs from it by one base. V and J are TRBV28 and TRBJ2-3; 9 bases agree with TRBD2. Germline CDR1 and CDR2: MDHEN and SYDVKM. This CDR3 comprises 15 residues. CDR3 bases: TGTGCCAGAAGTTTTTGGACTAGCGCCACAGATACGCAGTATTTT. It is translated as CARSFWTSATDTQYF.

This clonotype was found many times. V gene TRBV29-1 combines with J gene TRBJ2-3; D is perhaps TRBD2 (6 bases). V lost 4 bases and J 2 bases, leaving 13 bases between the germline ends. Germline CDR1 reads SQVTM; CDR2 reads ANQGSEA. The CDR3 runs 14 residues. The CDR3 region is CSVAGTDYTDTQYF. In DNA form, the CDR3 reads TGCAGCGTTGCGGGGACGGACTACACAGATACGCAGTATTTT.

Turning to this clonotype: Sequence at one end of the junction differs from germline and may be a read error. The chain is built from TRBV11-3 and TRBJ1-2; D may be TRBD1 (5 bases). CDR1 SGHNT and CDR2 YENEEA come from the germline V gene. The CDR3 loop spans 13 amino acids. The CDR3 protein is CASSFNGGANYSF. The CDR3, as DNA: TGTGCCAGCAGCTTTAACGGGGGTGCAAACTACAGCTTC.

A note on this clonotype: This clone may be a read error of a much larger clone one base away. The chain combines TRBV28 with TRBJ2-1, with D possibly being TRBD1 (6 bases). CDR1 is MDHEN and CDR2 is SYDVKM in the germline V gene. The CDR3 is made up of 14 amino acids. As DNA, the CDR3 is TGTGCCAGCGTAACGGGACAATCCTACAATAAGCAGTTCTTC. Translated: CASVTGQSYNKQFF. Full variable domain (outside the CDR3, taken from reference TRBV28 and TRBJ2-1): DVKVTQSSRYLVKRTGEKVFLECVQDMDHENMFWYRQDPGLGLRLIYFSYDVKMKEKGDIPEGYSVSREKKERFSLILESASTNQTSMYLCASVTGQSYNKQFFGPGTRLTVL.

The V and J genes are TRBV5-8 and TRBJ1-1; 9 bases are a match to TRBD1. Germline V lookup: CDR1 SGHTS, CDR2 YDEGEE. The trim removed 7 bases at V and 6 bases at J, leaving 25 bases unmatched. The CDR3 contains 19 residues. CDR3 region: CASGPTRGQGRRWYAEAFF. CDR3 sequence (DNA): TGTGCCAGCGGTCCCACCCGAGGACAGGGGCGCAGGTGGTACGCTGAAGCTTTCTTT.

In regard to this clonotype: A junction boundary mismatches the germline segment, possibly from a read error. The chain couples TRBV29-1 to TRBJ2-2, with no clear D. CDR1 and CDR2 (germline): SQVTM, ANQGSEA. The CDR3 covers 13 residues. The DNA for the CDR3 is TGCAACGCTTCCTTAGCTCGCACCGGGCAGCTGTTTTTT. Translating it yields CNASLARTGQLFF.

The CDR3 spells CASSPPSRTNTIYF. DNA for the CDR3: TGTGCCAGCTCACCGCCGTCGCGGACAAACACCATATATTTT. This chain uses TRBV18 with TRBJ1-3; D unresolved. Looked up from germline, CDR1 is KGHSH and CDR2 is LQKENI. The V gene lost 3 bases and the J gene lost 6 bases, with 12 bases spanning the gap. There are 14 residues in the CDR3. The full variable domain, completed using reference TRBV18 and TRBJ1-3, is NAGVMQNPRHLVRRRGQEARLRCSPMKGHSHVYWYRQLPEEGLKFMVYLQKENIIDESGMPKERFSAEFPKEGPSILRIQQVVRGDSAAYFCASSPPSRTNTIYFGEGSWLTVV.

The chain links TRBV7-6 to TRBJ2-1, with TRBD2 matching 13 bases. The germline V gene encodes CDR1 SGHVS and CDR2 FNYEAQ. J lost 5 bases, V lost 1 base, and 2 bases had no gene match. The CDR3 covers 16 residues. Here the CDR3 reads CASSLGTSGSDNEQFF. The CDR3 bases are TGTGCCAGCAGCTTAGGGACTAGCGGGAGTGACAATGAGCAGTTCTTC.

This clonotype was picked up one time. This may be a read error, as it is one base from a much larger clone. The chain combines TRBV5-8 with TRBJ1-6; D possibly corresponds to TRBD1 (5 bases). CDR1 SGHTS and CDR2 YDEGEE come from the germline V gene. The CDR3 runs to 15 residues. The CDR3, as DNA: TGTACCAGCACCTTATTCGGGACGGATAATTCACCCCTCCACTTT. The encoded protein is CTSTLFGTDNSPLHF.

This clonotype was seen a single time. Since the CDR3 does not end with the conserved phenylalanine or tryptophan, this likely comes from a read error. The chain employs TRBV5-4 and TRBJ2-3; TRBD2 agrees at 8 bases. The CDR3 has 15 residues. V trimming: 0 bases; J trimming: 6 bases; junction bases outside the gene matches: 6. CDR1 and CDR2 from the germline V gene are SGHNT and YYREEE (reference sequence). CDR3 bases: TGTGCCAGCAGCTTGGCCGGTCGCGGGAGGGATACGCAGTATGTT. This codes for CASSLAGRGRDTQYV.